One and the same sample provided the 27 T cell receptor beta chains below, sequenced in a study of T cells in Graves' hyperthyroidism and ophthalmopathy. TCR beta CDR3 sequences were amplified from RNA transcripts. The TCR CDR3 first-round RT-PCR relied on the HTBI primer set. MiXCR was run by TCRdb on the multiplex PCR reads, yielding one entry per CDR3 protein. The table includes under 350,000 distinct CDR3 sequences, 15% to 20% detected once. Sequenced: blood. Receptors originate from a woman between 50 and 59 years old with Graves' hyperthyroidism.

This clonotype was recorded at least ten times. This rearrangement joins TRBV30 to TRBJ2-7; D not certain. This CDR3 has 14 amino acids. Per germline, CDR1 GTSNPN and CDR2 SVGIG (reference sequence). Deletions cut 3 bases from V and 2 bases from J, with 14 bases between. CDR3 bases: TGTGCCTGGAGGCAACCGGCCCTGACCTACGAGCAGTACTTC. Amino acids: CAWRQPALTYEQYF.

J is TRBJ1-1 and V is TRBV9; tentatively, D is TRBD1 (6 bases). The length of the CDR3 is 12 residues. Trimming left V 4 bases short and J 7 bases short, with 11 bases between. CDR1 and CDR2 from the germline V gene are SGDLS and YYNGEE. In DNA form, the CDR3 reads TGTGCCAGCAGCCCCATGGACAGTGAAGCTTTCTTT. Translation gives CASSPMDSEAFF. Full variable domain (remainder filled in from reference TRBV9 and TRBJ1-1): DSGVTQTPKHLITATGQRVTLRCSPRSGDLSVYWYQQSLDQGLQFLIQYYNGEERAKGNILERFSAQQFPDLHSELNLSSLELGDSALYFCASSPMDSEAFFGQGTRLTVV.

This clonotype was seen a few times. The rearrangement links TRBV12-3 or TRBV12-4 to TRBJ2-7; D may be TRBD2 (6 bases). Between the trimmed V and J ends, which lost 5 bases and 1 base, there was a span of 12 bases. This CDR3 has 14 amino acids. DNA of the CDR3: TGTGCCAGCAGTCCGCAGGACTATTCCTACGAGCAGTACTTC. Translated, it gives CASSPQDYSYEQYF.

Only a few counts were recorded for this clonotype. The rearrangement uses TRBV20-1 and TRBJ2-7; 7 nucleotides match TRBD1. Losses at the gene ends were 8 bases for V and 4 bases for J; bases not matched to a gene: 11. There are 13 residues in the CDR3. The germline gives CDR1 DFQATT, CDR2 SNEGSKA (reference sequence). In nucleotides, the CDR3 is TGCAGTAGACAGGGCTTTATTTCTTACGAGCAGTACGTC. Translated: CSRQGFISYEQYV.

The chain employs TRBV2 and TRBJ1-6; no reliable D call. Germline CDR1 is SNHLY and CDR2 is FYNNEI. The CDR3 is 13 amino acids. Trimming stripped 6 bases from V and 8 bases from J, with 11 bases between. CDR3 DNA sequence: TGTGCCAGCAGGGCCGTTGTGGATTCACCCCTCCACTTT. This translates into CASRAVVDSPLHF.

This clonotype was found many times. The rearrangement uses TRBV10-1 and TRBJ2-3, with 7 bases fitting TRBD2. The J segment lost 2 bases and the V segment lost 0 bases, leaving 8 bases of the junction unmatched. This CDR3 spans 17 amino acids. Germline V gives CDR1 WNHNN, CDR2 SYGVQD (reference sequence). This CDR3 reads CASSESKASGATDTQYF. In DNA form, the CDR3 reads TGCGCCAGCAGTGAGTCTAAAGCTAGCGGTGCCACAGATACGCAGTATTTT.

This chain joins TRBV20-1 and TRBJ1-5; TRBD1 agrees at 12 bases. The ends lost 2 bases at V and 7 bases at J; junction bases unmatched: 3. The CDR3 totals 14 residues. Germline CDR1 DFQATT, CDR2 SNEGSKA (reference sequence). The DNA for the CDR3 is TGCAGTGCTAGACCCGGGACAGGGGGCCAGCCCCAGCATTTT. Its protein is CSARPGTGGQPQHF.

The sample holds a few counts of this clonotype. The DNA for the CDR3 is TGCGCCAGCAGGTTACTAGCGGGGGACACAGATACGCAGTATTTT. It yields the protein CASRLLAGDTDTQYF. This sequence joins TRBV5-1 and TRBJ2-3, with 11 bases fitting TRBD2. Trimming removed 5 bases from V and 2 bases from J; junction bases left unmatched: 4. The CDR3 runs to 15 residues. Germline CDR1 reads SGHRS; CDR2 reads YFSETQ.

In its sample, this clonotype was seen many times. The chain carries TRBV28 and TRBJ1-5; D unclear. CDR1 and CDR2 (germline): MDHEN, SYDVKM. The CDR3 totals 16 residues. Between the trimmed V and J ends, which lost 8 bases and 6 bases, there was a span of 23 bases. For the CDR3, the DNA is TGTGCCAGCGCCCTGCCGGGAGACCGGCCTCGTCAGCCCCAGCATTTT. This sequence encodes CASALPGDRPRQPQHF.

The J gene is TRBJ2-5, the V gene TRBV6-1, with unresolved D. Trimming shortened V by 2 bases and J by 1 base, and 11 bases separated the two germline ends. The CDR3 loop spans 15 amino acids. Per the germline V gene, CDR1 is MNHNS and CDR2 is SASEGT. CDR3 sequence (DNA): TGTGCCAGCAGTGAAATGTCTCAGATCCAAGAGACCCAGTACTTC. Translation gives CASSEMSQIQETQYF.

Comments on this clonotype: This may arise from a read error, as a much more abundant clone is one base away. The rearrangement joins TRBV11-2 to TRBJ2-5; 14 bases line up with TRBD2. Germline V gene data show CDR1 as SGHAT and CDR2 as FQNNGV. J gave up 5 bases and V 5 bases, and 7 bases lay outside the gene matches. The CDR3 is made up of 16 amino acids. The CDR3 bases are TGTGCCAGCAGCCCCGGGACTAGCGGGAGTAGGGAGACCCAGTACTTC. Its protein product is CASSPGTSGSRETQYF.

The chain joins TRBV25-1 to TRBJ1-1; 8 bases line up with TRBD1. V lost 4 bases, J lost 3 bases, and 7 bases stayed unmatched. In germline, CDR1 is MGHDK, CDR2 SYGVNS. The CDR3 is 15 amino acids. The CDR3 here is CASSGRQGLDTEAFF. As DNA, the CDR3 is TGTGCCAGCAGTGGACGACAGGGGTTGGACACTGAAGCTTTCTTT.

V gene TRBV6-1 combines with J gene TRBJ1-3; a weak D match, TRBD1 (6 bases). This CDR3 is 16 amino acids long. CDR1 and CDR2 from the germline V gene are MNHNS and SASEGT. Trimming removed 0 bases at V and 1 base at J, with 10 bases between. The CDR3 region is CASSEAGRGSGNTIYF. The CDR3 DNA follows: TGTGCCAGCAGTGAAGCGGGAAGGGGGTCTGGAAACACCATATATTTT.

In its sample, this clonotype was seen many times. The V and J genes are TRBV7-3 and TRBJ2-5; D perhaps matches TRBD1 (6 bases). This CDR3 region has 13 residues. Germline values: CDR1 SGHTA, CDR2 FQGTGA. Trimming shortened V by 4 bases and J by 3 bases, and 9 bases separated the two germline ends. The CDR3 region has the DNA TGTGCCAGCAGCTCAGGGACAAAAGAGACCCAGTACTTC. Translating it yields CASSSGTKETQYF.

The CDR3 loop reads CAWSPDRGVSYEQYF. CDR3 DNA sequence: TGTGCCTGGAGTCCAGACAGGGGCGTTTCCTACGAGCAGTACTTC. The chain carries TRBV30 and TRBJ2-7; 8 bases map to TRBD1. V trimming: 2 bases; J trimming: 1 base; junction bases outside the gene matches: 7. CDR3 length: 15 residues. Germline V gene sequence: CDR1 GTSNPN, CDR2 SVGIG (reference sequence).

In its sample, this clonotype was seen a few times. The chain uses TRBV27 and TRBJ1-5; tentatively, D is TRBD1 (5 bases). The CDR3 covers 18 residues. V gave up 6 bases and J gave up 2 bases, with 23 bases separating them. Germline loops: CDR1 MNHEY, CDR2 SMNVEV (reference sequence). As DNA, the CDR3 is TGTGCCAGCAGCCTCAGGTGGGGCAAGGGAATTGGCAATCAGCCCCAGCATTTT. Protein sequence: CASSLRWGKGIGNQPQHF.

The rearrangement uses TRBV20-1 and TRBJ2-7; 8 nucleotides match TRBD2. The trim removed 1 base at V and 0 bases at J, leaving 8 bases unmatched. The CDR3 runs 16 residues. Per the germline V gene, CDR1 is DFQATT and CDR2 is SNEGSKA (reference sequence). CDR3 region: CSARAMTSVISYEQYF. The CDR3 DNA reads TGCAGTGCTAGAGCAATGACTAGCGTTATCTCCTACGAGCAGTACTTC.

The chain recombines TRBV27 with TRBJ1-2; D gene unclear. Germline CDR1 reads MNHEY; CDR2 reads SMNVEV (reference sequence). This CDR3 contains 14 residues. With 5 bases removed from V and 2 bases from J, the gap between germline ends came to 12 bases. CDR3 coding DNA: TGTGCCAGCAGTCCACTGGGCAGCAACTATGGCTACACCTTC. It encodes CASSPLGSNYGYTF.

The chain joins TRBV20-1 to TRBJ1-5, with TRBD1 as a possible D gene (5 bases). Germline CDR1 and CDR2: DFQATT and SNEGSKA (reference sequence). The germline V and J ends were trimmed by 5 bases and 1 base, with 12 bases remaining between them. The CDR3 is 14 residues long. CDR3 sequence: CSARSGGSNQPQHF. Written as DNA, the CDR3 is TGCAGTGCTCGATCGGGGGGGAGCAATCAGCCCCAGCATTTT.

This clonotype showed up just a few times. The chain has TRBV7-9 and TRBJ2-5, with 11 bases matching TRBD2. The V and J ends lost 3 bases and 4 bases, in that order; junction bases with no gene match: 16. Per the germline V gene, CDR1 is SEHNR and CDR2 is FQNEAQ (reference sequence). The CDR3 runs to 19 residues. The CDR3 DNA is TGTGCCAGCAGCTTCTCTGCTAGCGGGGGGTTCCGCCCCATAGAGACCCAGTACTTC. This encodes CASSFSASGGFRPIETQYF.

This clonotype was picked up many times. The chain carries TRBV18 and TRBJ2-1; weak D call: TRBD1 (6 bases). The germline V and J ends were trimmed by 6 bases and 0 bases, with 15 bases remaining between them. The CDR3 has 16 residues. Germline loops: CDR1 KGHSH, CDR2 LQKENI. CDR3 in DNA: TGTGCCAGCTCGATGACAGGCCCCAGCTCCTACAATGAGCAGTTCTTC. Residues: CASSMTGPSSYNEQFF.

V gene TRBV5-1 combines with J gene TRBJ2-7; D remains ambiguous. Germline V lookup: CDR1 SGHRS, CDR2 YFSETQ. V lost 0 bases and J 1 base, leaving 11 bases between the germline ends. This CDR3 comprises 15 residues. The CDR3, as DNA: TGCGCCAGCAGCTTGGATCTAGAGAGTTCCTACGAGCAGTACTTC. Its translation: CASSLDLESSYEQYF.

This clonotype has at least ten counts. The rearrangement uses TRBV3-1 and TRBJ1-1, with a weak D call TRBD1 (5 bases). Trimming cost V 1 base and J 1 base, with 10 bases left between them. Germline CDR1 LGHDT, CDR2 YNNKEL (reference sequence). CDR3 size: 15 residues. DNA of the CDR3: TGTGCCAGCAGCCAAGGGGGGGGTTCGAACACTGAAGCTTTCTTT. Protein product: CASSQGGGSNTEAFF.

The table lists this clonotype with many counts. The V call is TRBV2, the J call TRBJ1-6, with D perhaps TRBD1 (6 bases). V was cut by 7 bases and J by 7 bases, with 17 bases left in between. The V gene's germline CDR1 is SNHLY and CDR2 FYNNEI. The CDR3 runs to 15 residues. The CDR3: CASTLAGGQNSPLHF. The DNA of the CDR3 is TGTGCCAGCACCCTGGCTGGGGGGCAAAATTCACCCCTCCACTTT.

This clonotype was counted ten times or more. The genes are TRBV7-2 and TRBJ1-2; D not resolved. Germline CDR1 SGHTA, CDR2 FQGNSA. V shed 3 bases and J shed 5 bases, with 7 bases lying between them. This CDR3 region has 12 residues. The CDR3 loop is CASSFEKYGYTF. The DNA for the CDR3 is TGTGCCAGCAGCTTCGAGAAGTATGGCTACACCTTC. The full variable domain, its missing parts supplied by reference TRBV7-2 and TRBJ1-2, is GAGVSQSPSNKVTEKGKDVELRCDPISGHTALYWYRQSLGQGLEFLIYFQGNSAPDKSGLPSDRFSAERTGGSVSTLTIQRTQQEDSAVYLCASSFEKYGYTFGSGTRLTVV.

This clonotype was detected many times. This sequence joins TRBV7-3 and TRBJ1-6; no reliable D call. Trimming took off 0 bases at V and 7 bases at J, with 4 bases between the two ends. CDR1 and CDR2 from the germline V gene are SGHTA and FQGTGA. This CDR3 spans 13 amino acids. This CDR3 is CASSLTPNSPLHF. The CDR3 DNA reads TGTGCCAGCAGCTTAACGCCGAATTCACCCCTCCACTTT.

The table lists this clonotype with many counts. The chain uses TRBV18 and TRBJ2-5; D is uncertain. Trimming took 5 bases from V and 5 from J, leaving 9 bases between them. This CDR3 spans 12 amino acids. The germline V gene encodes CDR1 KGHSH and CDR2 LQKENI. The chain's CDR3 is CASSELGETQYF. The CDR3 region has the DNA TGTGCCAGCTCAGAACTTGGGGAGACCCAGTACTTC.